This TCR beta chain was recorded in a study of blood T cell repertoires in COVID-19 (dated by TCRdb to the early 2020s). Regarding the research as a whole: Samples covering the acute and convalescent phases of COVID-19 were provided by collaborators in the United States, Italy and Spain. Samples came from the ongoing ImmuneRACE study (first 160 participants) plus 1,254 subjects from 6 global collaborators. Deeply sampled blood TCRbeta repertoires from subjects exposed to, actively infected with, or recovered from COVID-19 were included in the dataset. The sample metadata nearly always contained a de-identified subject ID, COVID-19 status, age in years and sex. The repertoires were made available in a free public database intended to serve as a resource for research on the immune response to SARS-CoV-2. The prospective study material was composed of cDNA or gDNA derived from T cells, B-cell-depleted T cells, or PBMCs. HLA class I and class II types, where available, came from metadata supplied by the sample provider rather than from assay-based typing.

TCRbeta CDR3 regions were amplified from genomic DNA using the immunoSEQ Assay, a bias-controlled multiplex PCR. Processing in the source paper ran as follows. The number of nucleated cells in each sample was estimated by amplification of reference gene primers within the assay. To quantify the absolute abundance of each unique TCRbeta CDR3 rearrangement, sequence reads were collapsed and filtered. For each sample, productive Simpson clonality was calculated as the square root of Simpson's diversity index over productive rearrangements. TCRdb obtained this table from immuneACCESS and retained in-frame rearrangements with V and J assigned. These tables miss some clones; where compared with another copy, unresolved V genes account for less than half of the shortfall, and the remainder is unexplained. D and trimming were read from the DNA, whereas the V and J calls and clone size are those reported in that table. This sample gives approximately 250,000 clones in total; over 70% of them show up just once. The ten most abundant clones make up 8% to 9.5% of the sample.

The CDR3 spans 13 residues, from the cysteine through the phenylalanine. Here the CDR3 DNA is all that survives: 39 bases in frame from base 1. V is reduced by 6 bases and J by 4 bases, leaving a spacing of 13 bases between them. The germline V gene (reference sequence) supplies CDR1 LNHDA and CDR2 SQIVND. In its sample, this clone was seen a few times. No cognate antigen has been identified for it. No base quality values were provided; no much bigger clone lies one nucleotide off. The paper as a whole reports these results and caveats: Clinical and demographic metadata were provided uncurated, with the amount varying by source and participant.

Each collaborating institution followed its own protocols to collect whole blood in K2EDTA tubes. For TCRbeta analysis, collaborators shipped samples in one of three forms: frozen whole blood, isolated PBMCs, or DNA extracted from either of those sample types. The source of this sequence is a human donor in a cohort sampled during active COVID-19. The rearrangement joined TRBV19 to TRBJ2-7; TRBD1 is a possible D gene, resting on 6 matching bases. The sequencing input was peripheral blood. The CDR3 corresponds to CASSHRERYEQYF. The base sequence is TGTGCCAGTAGCCACAGGGAACGGTACGAGCAGTACTTC. The reference TRBV19 and TRBJ2-7 proteins fill in what lies around the CDR3, so the full variable domain reads DGGITQSPKYLFRKEGQNVTLSCEQNLNHDAMYWYRQDPGQGLRLIYYSQIVNDFQKGDIAEGYSVSREKKESFPLTVTSAQKNPTAFYLCASSHRERYEQYFGPGTRLTVT.